Listed below are T cell receptor beta chains from one sample, sequenced in a study of blood T cell repertoires in COVID-19. This table comes from immunoSEQ multiplex PCR, and its TCRdb copy is limited to in-frame clones, with some not included. The repertoire consists of approximately 210,000 clones, with approximately 80% occurring once and the leading ten covering 8.5% to 10%. The sequenced sample was PBMCs or T cells enriched from blood (not recorded which). The receptors here all came from a woman aged 45-60 years with acute COVID-19. The CDR3 runs from the conserved cysteine through the conserved F or W. Each record gives: CDR3 protein, CDR3 DNA, J gene, D gene, clone size, V gene. A D gene is named only where the DNA matches it firmly. Some rows mark clone size as missing; the rest say once, few, many or name a class of expanded clone.

CDR3: CASTTGLNTGELFF; DNA: TGTGCCAGCACGACTGGACTCAACACCGGGGAGCTGTTTTTT; J: TRBJ2-2; D: NA; size: NA; V: TRBV7-2
CDR3: CASSLDRGNTIYF; DNA: TGTGCCAGCAGTCTGGACAGGGGAAACACCATATATTTT; J: TRBJ1-3; D: TRBD1; size: NA; V: TRBV6-5
CDR3: CASRPRVISGQPQHF; DNA: TGTGCCAGCAGACCACGGGTCATAAGTGGTCAGCCCCAGCATTTT; J: TRBJ1-5; D: NA; size: NA; V: TRBV28
CDR3: CASSPLVGGYNEQFF; DNA: TGCGCCAGCAGCCCATTGGTAGGGGGTTACAATGAGCAGTTCTTC; J: TRBJ2-1; D: NA; size: NA; V: TRBV5-1
CDR3: CASSQGSVDGELFF; DNA: TGCGCCAGCAGCCAAGGGAGTGTAGATGGGGAGCTGTTTTTT; J: TRBJ2-2; D: NA; size: NA; V: TRBV4-3
CDR3: CSVGGGQDTYNEQFF; DNA: TGCAGCGTTGGGGGGGGACAGGACACCTACAATGAGCAGTTCTTC; J: TRBJ2-1; D: NA; size: NA; V: TRBV29-1
CDR3: CASSGGQGVAYEQYF; DNA: TGCGCCAGCAGCGGGGGACAGGGGGTGGCCTACGAGCAGTACTTC; J: TRBJ2-7; D: TRBD1; size: NA; V: TRBV5-1
CDR3: CASSYYGDRGTPEQYF; DNA: TGTGCCAGCAGTTACTATGGGGACAGGGGGACACCCGAGCAGTACTTC; J: TRBJ2-7; D: TRBD1; size: NA; V: TRBV6-5
CDR3: CASRDRAEQYF; DNA: TGTGCCAGCAGAGACAGGGCCGAGCAGTACTTC; J: TRBJ2-7; D: TRBD1; size: NA; V: TRBV28
CDR3: CATRDYPQETQYF; DNA: TGTGCCACCCGGGACTACCCCCAAGAGACCCAGTACTTC; J: TRBJ2-5; D: TRBD2; size: few; V: TRBV12-3/TRBV12-4
CDR3: CSGLGQGNEKLFF; DNA: TGCAGCGGCTTGGGACAGGGTAATGAAAAACTGTTTTTT; J: TRBJ1-4; D: TRBD1; size: NA; V: TRBV29-1
CDR3: CSASDSFVYEQYF; DNA: TGCAGTGCTAGTGACTCTTTCGTCTACGAGCAGTACTTC; J: TRBJ2-7; D: NA; size: once; V: TRBV20-1
CDR3: CASSFDRPGDYGYTF; DNA: TGCGCCAGCAGCTTCGACAGGCCCGGAGACTATGGCTACACCTTC; J: TRBJ1-2; D: NA; size: NA; V: TRBV5-1
CDR3: CASRRLAGAWDEQFF; DNA: TGTGCCAGCAGAAGACTAGCGGGAGCTTGGGATGAGCAGTTCTTC; J: TRBJ2-1; D: TRBD2; size: NA; V: TRBV5-4
CDR3: CASSISGVRSNTGELFF; DNA: TGTGCCAGCAGCATATCCGGAGTGCGGTCGAACACCGGGGAGCTGTTTTTT; J: TRBJ2-2; D: NA; size: NA; V: TRBV7-2
CDR3: CASRDSHPNTEAFF; DNA: TGTGCCAGCAGGGACAGTCACCCGAACACTGAAGCTTTCTTT; J: TRBJ1-1; D: NA; size: NA; V: TRBV2
CDR3: CSVVGWATEAFF; DNA: TGCAGCGTTGTTGGGTGGGCCACTGAAGCTTTCTTT; J: TRBJ1-1; D: NA; size: NA; V: TRBV29-1
CDR3: CASSHQGPYEQYF; DNA: TGTGCCAGCAGCCACCAGGGTCCTTACGAGCAGTACTTC; J: TRBJ2-7; D: NA; size: few; V: TRBV3-1/TRBV3-2
CDR3: CASSLASARTDEQYF; DNA: TGTGCCAGCAGCTTAGCTAGCGCCCGGACCGACGAGCAGTACTTC; J: TRBJ2-7; D: NA; size: once; V: TRBV7-9
CDR3: CASSREGPSLSTDTQYF; DNA: TGTGCCAGCAGCCGAGAGGGGCCCAGCTTGAGCACAGATACGCAGTATTTT; J: TRBJ2-3; D: NA; size: NA; V: TRBV7-8
CDR3: CASSSGQLTLNYGYTF; DNA: TGTGCCAGCAGTTCAGGACAGCTTACTCTTAACTATGGCTACACCTTC; J: TRBJ1-2; D: NA; size: few; V: TRBV6-2/TRBV6-3
CDR3: CASSLGSGKETQYF; DNA: TGTGCCAGCAGCTTAGGGAGCGGAAAAGAGACCCAGTACTTC; J: TRBJ2-5; D: NA; size: NA; V: TRBV11-2
CDR3: CASRGHLSSYEQYF; DNA: TGCGCCAGCAGGGGACATCTGAGCTCCTACGAGCAGTACTTC; J: TRBJ2-7; D: NA; size: NA; V: TRBV10-2
CDR3: CASSSIGGRGGYTF; DNA: TGTGCCAGCAGTTCCATCGGGGGGAGGGGTGGCTACACCTTC; J: TRBJ1-2; D: NA; size: NA; V: TRBV28
CDR3: CASRRRTSGQDTQYF; DNA: TGTGCCAGCAGACGCAGGACTAGCGGACAAGATACGCAGTATTTT; J: TRBJ2-3; D: TRBD2; size: NA; V: TRBV28
CDR3: CASSPQGGKPYGYTF; DNA: TGTGCCAGCAGCCCCCAAGGCGGGAAGCCCTATGGCTACACCTTC; J: TRBJ1-2; D: NA; size: once; V: TRBV9
CDR3: CASSQSAGQDPYEQYF; DNA: TGCGCCAGCAGTCAATCCGCCGGACAGGACCCCTACGAGCAGTACTTC; J: TRBJ2-7; D: TRBD1; size: NA; V: TRBV23-1
CDR3: CASSISAASSYEQYF; DNA: TGTGCCAGTAGTATATCGGCAGCTAGCTCCTACGAGCAGTACTTC; J: TRBJ2-7; D: NA; size: NA; V: TRBV19
CDR3: CASSHQGSEQYF; DNA: TGTGCCAGCAGTCACCAGGGGAGCGAGCAGTACTTC; J: TRBJ2-7; D: NA; size: NA; V: TRBV12-3/TRBV12-4
CDR3: CSPRRQGTNTEAFF; DNA: TGCAGCCCTCGGAGACAGGGAACGAACACTGAAGCTTTCTTT; J: TRBJ1-1; D: TRBD1; size: NA; V: TRBV29-1
CDR3: CASSPNRGMTGNTIYF; DNA: TGTGCCAGCTCACCGAACAGGGGAATGACTGGAAACACCATATATTTT; J: TRBJ1-3; D: TRBD1; size: NA; V: TRBV18
CDR3: CASSFSSETQYF; DNA: TGTGCCAGCAGCTTTTCGAGCGAGACCCAGTACTTC; J: TRBJ2-5; D: NA; size: NA; V: TRBV11-3
CDR3: CASTRTRGRGTEAFF; DNA: TGTGCCAGCACCCGAACGAGGGGCCGCGGGACGGAAGCTTTCTTT; J: TRBJ1-1; D: NA; size: NA; V: TRBV25-1
CDR3: CASSGETGGSDGYTF; DNA: TGTGCCAGCAGCGGAGAGACAGGGGGTTCTGATGGCTACACCTTC; J: TRBJ1-2; D: TRBD1; size: NA; V: TRBV3-1/TRBV3-2
CDR3: CASSLVGQGAIRTEAFF; DNA: TGTGCCAGCAGCTTAGTCGGGCAGGGGGCCATTAGGACTGAAGCTTTCTTT; J: TRBJ1-1; D: TRBD1; size: NA; V: TRBV7-8
CDR3: CASSRLTGEQFF; DNA: TGCGCCAGCAGCCGTTTAACGGGTGAGCAGTTCTTC; J: TRBJ2-1; D: NA; size: NA; V: TRBV4-3
CDR3: CASSLAQVPDTQYF; DNA: TGTGCCAGCAGCTTAGCCCAGGTCCCAGATACGCAGTATTTT; J: TRBJ2-3; D: NA; size: NA; V: TRBV7-9
CDR3: CAISQTSGGGIYEQYF; DNA: TGTGCCATCAGTCAGACTAGCGGGGGCGGGATATACGAGCAGTACTTC; J: TRBJ2-7; D: TRBD2; size: NA; V: TRBV10-3
CDR3: CASSYDRGRTEAFF; DNA: TGTGCCAGCAGTTACGACAGGGGGCGGACTGAAGCTTTCTTT; J: TRBJ1-1; D: TRBD1; size: NA; V: TRBV6-6
CDR3: CASSEVLSGTDAWAKNIQYF; DNA: TGCGCCAGCAGCGAAGTATTAAGCGGGACGGACGCGTGGGCCAAAAACATTCAGTACTTC; J: TRBJ2-4; D: TRBD2; size: NA; V: TRBV23-1
CDR3: CASSLSRDSSYNSPLHF; DNA: TGTGCCAGCAGTTTATCTCGGGACAGCTCCTATAATTCACCCCTCCACTTT; J: TRBJ1-6; D: TRBD1; size: NA; V: TRBV27
CDR3: CASSPYRGDNSPLHF; DNA: TGTGCCAGCAGCCCATACAGGGGAGATAATTCACCCCTCCACTTT; J: TRBJ1-6; D: TRBD1; size: NA; V: TRBV28
CDR3: CASSPGLAGDEQYF; DNA: TGTGCCAGCAGCCCTGGACTAGCGGGAGACGAGCAGTACTTC; J: TRBJ2-7; D: TRBD2; size: NA; V: TRBV3-1/TRBV3-2
CDR3: CASSLIGSSYEQYF; DNA: TGTGCCAGCAGCTTAATCGGTAGCTCCTACGAGCAGTACTTC; J: TRBJ2-7; D: NA; size: once; V: TRBV13
CDR3: CASSLGGPRGESPLHF; DNA: TGTGCCAGCAGTTTAGGCGGGCCCAGGGGGGAGTCACCCCTCCACTTT; J: TRBJ1-6; D: TRBD1; size: NA; V: TRBV27
CDR3: CASSLGTSDSYEQYF; DNA: TGTGCCAGCAGCCTAGGGACTAGCGACTCCTACGAGCAGTACTTC; J: TRBJ2-7; D: TRBD2; size: few; V: TRBV7-3
CDR3: CASSLFLAGNPNTGELFF; DNA: TGTGCCAGCAGCTTGTTCCTAGCGGGGAATCCGAACACCGGGGAGCTGTTTTTT; J: TRBJ2-2; D: TRBD2; size: NA; V: TRBV5-6
CDR3: CATSSPGTSWETQYF; DNA: TGTGCCACCAGCAGCCCCGGGACTAGCTGGGAGACCCAGTACTTC; J: TRBJ2-5; D: TRBD2; size: NA; V: TRBV15
CDR3: CASSLGPIYGYTF; DNA: TGTGCCAGCAGTTTAGGGCCGATATATGGCTACACCTTC; J: TRBJ1-2; D: NA; size: NA; V: TRBV12-3/TRBV12-4
CDR3: CASRGGQGNTEAFF; DNA: TGTGCCAGCAGGGGAGGACAGGGGAACACTGAAGCTTTCTTT; J: TRBJ1-1; D: TRBD1; size: NA; V: TRBV2
CDR3: CASSWGGSQPQHF; DNA: TGTGCCAGCAGTTGGGGGGGTTCTCAGCCCCAGCATTTT; J: TRBJ1-5; D: NA; size: few; V: TRBV28
CDR3: CASSPGQGGTGELFF; DNA: TGTGCCAGCAGCCCGGGACAGGGAGGGACCGGGGAGCTGTTTTTT; J: TRBJ2-2; D: TRBD1; size: NA; V: TRBV11-2
CDR3: CASSLGGLGAEQFF; DNA: TGTGCCAGCAGCTTAGGGGGCCTGGGGGCGGAGCAGTTCTTC; J: TRBJ2-1; D: TRBD1; size: NA; V: TRBV27
CDR3: CASSQDRNPGQGEAFF; DNA: TGCGCCAGCAGCCAAGATCGAAACCCGGGACAGGGTGAAGCTTTCTTT; J: TRBJ1-1; D: TRBD1; size: NA; V: TRBV4-1
CDR3: CASSSGGVWGSRGTQYF; DNA: TGTGCCAGCAGCTCAGGGGGTGTCTGGGGCTCAAGAGGGACCCAGTACTTC; J: TRBJ2-5; D: TRBD1; size: NA; V: TRBV11-2
CDR3: CASTSSWETQYF; DNA: TGTGCCAGCACCTCGAGTTGGGAGACCCAGTACTTC; J: TRBJ2-5; D: NA; size: NA; V: TRBV28
CDR3: CASSQDIMGPPSNYGYTF; DNA: TGTGCCAGCAGCCAAGATATTATGGGGCCGCCATCTAACTATGGCTACACCTTC; J: TRBJ1-2; D: NA; size: NA; V: TRBV4-2
CDR3: CASSLGTPNQPQHF; DNA: TGTGCCAGTAGCTTAGGGACTCCAAATCAGCCCCAGCATTTT; J: TRBJ1-5; D: NA; size: NA; V: TRBV19
CDR3: CASSMGLHRSIGVYEQYF; DNA: TGTGCCAGTAGTATGGGACTCCATAGGTCCATAGGGGTTTACGAGCAGTACTTC; J: TRBJ2-7; D: NA; size: NA; V: TRBV19